This is a list of T cell receptor beta chains from one sample in a study of prognosis after radiotherapy for stage I lung cancer. Using its own MiXCR run on the multiplex PCR reads, TCRdb lists one record per CDR3 protein. Of 12,000 or so distinct CDR3 sequences listed, approximately 40% are singletons. Sequences were derived from PBMCs, sampled before or after stereotactic body radiation therapy (not recorded which). The receptors come from a donor aged 50 or older with non-small cell lung cancer. Each CDR3 is given with its conserved first and last residue. The D gene is left open where the match is weak. The size field is filled for only some rows; it gives once, few, many or a size class.

cdr3_nt	cdr3_aa	d_call	clone_size	v_call	j_call
TGCAGTGCTATCGCAGGGGGCAACACTGAAGCTTTCTTT	CSAIAGGNTEAFF	TRBD1	-	TRBV20-1	TRBJ1-1
TGCGCCAGCAGCATATCCACAGGTGAGCAGTTCTTC	CASSISTGEQFF	-	-	TRBV5-1	TRBJ2-1
TGTGCCAGTTACTTTGAGACTAGCGGGGTCAGCTCCTACAATGAGCAGTTCTTC	CASYFETSGVSSYNEQFF	TRBD2	-	TRBV6-2/TRBV6-3	TRBJ2-1
TGCAGCGTGGGAATCCATGAGCAGTTCTTC	CSVGIHEQFF	-	many	TRBV20-1	TRBJ2-1
TGCAGTGCTAGGACTGTAGCGGGAGCGACCTACGAGCAGTACTTC	CSARTVAGATYEQYF	TRBD2	many	TRBV20-1	TRBJ2-7
TGTGCCACCAGTGACTCCGGGACAGGGGGTGAAGAGACCCAGTACTTC	CATSDSGTGGEETQYF	TRBD1	medium-sized	TRBV24-1	TRBJ2-5
TGTACCAGCAGCCACTCTTCCTGGGGGGCAGCTGAAGCTTTCTTT	CTSSHSSWGAAEAFF	-	-	TRBV11-2	TRBJ1-1
TGTGCCAGTAGTATGCAGGGGGCCTATCAGCCCCAGCATTTT	CASSMQGAYQPQHF	TRBD1	many	TRBV19	TRBJ1-5
TGTGCCAGCAGCTTAGTTGGGGGGCAGGCAGATACGCAGTATTTT	CASSLVGGQADTQYF	-	medium-sized	TRBV11-2	TRBJ2-3
TGTGCCAGCAGCTTGGACCAAAACAGGAATGAGCAGTTCTTC	CASSLDQNRNEQFF	-	medium-sized	TRBV7-3	TRBJ2-1
TGCAGTGCTAGTGGAGCGGGGGCTACCGGGGAGCTGTTTTTT	CSASGAGATGELFF	TRBD2	many	TRBV20-1	TRBJ2-2